Each of the 21 T cell receptor beta chains below was sequenced from the same sample in a study of shared clonotypes between healthy human individuals. Generated by immunoSEQ multiplex PCR, the TCRdb table keeps only in-frame clones and is missing some. The sample shows 100,000 to 120,000 clones, under 70% of them seen only once. The sample taken for sequencing was memory CD8+ T cells sorted from blood. Stated subset: CD45RO+ cells pooled with CCR7-negative TemRA cells. Receptor source: a woman aged 25-40 years in good health.

On this clone: A single base separates this from a much larger clone, so it may be a read error. V gene TRBV27 combines with J gene TRBJ2-7, with TRBD1 matching 9 bases. Trimming at V came to 3 bases and at J to 4 bases, leaving 1 base not matched to a gene. This CDR3 contains 13 residues. Germline CDR1 MNHEY, CDR2 SMNVEV (reference sequence). CDR3 DNA sequence: TGTGCCAGCAGTTTCGGACAGGGGTACGAGCAGTACTTC. It codes for CASSFGQGYEQYF.

The rearrangement uses TRBV28 and TRBJ1-5; 7 bases agree with TRBD1. The germline V gene has CDR1 MDHEN and CDR2 SYDVKM. The CDR3 has 16 residues. J gave up 8 bases and V 5 bases, and 15 bases lay outside the gene matches. The CDR3, as DNA: TGTGCCAGCAGTCCGACCTTGACAGGGACTTTGAAGCCCCAGCATTTT. It yields the protein CASSPTLTGTLKPQHF. Full variable domain (missing parts from reference TRBV28 and TRBJ1-5): DVKVTQSSRYLVKRTGEKVFLECVQDMDHENMFWYRQDPGLGLRLIYFSYDVKMKEKGDIPEGYSVSREKKERFSLILESASTNQTSMYLCASSPTLTGTLKPQHFGDGTRLSIL.

This rearrangement joins TRBV28 to TRBJ1-1, with D possibly matching TRBD1 (5 bases). V lost 6 bases and J lost 12, with 17 bases in between. Germline-derived CDR1 and CDR2 are MDHEN and SYDVKM. The CDR3 has 12 residues. The CDR3 sequence: CASSLVPGLTFF. CDR3 coding DNA: TGTGCCAGCAGCCTTGTCCCGGGACTTACTTTCTTT.

This clone was seen more than once but under ten times. The chain couples TRBV14 to TRBJ2-1; the D gene is possibly TRBD2 (6 bases). Germline-derived CDR1 and CDR2 are SGHDN and FVKESK. V gave up 3 bases and J gave up 2 bases, with 17 bases separating them. The CDR3 extends over 17 amino acids. Here the CDR3 reads CASSQRDSVFPYNEQFF. The CDR3 nucleotides are TGTGCCAGCAGCCAGCGGGATTCGGTATTTCCCTACAATGAGCAGTTCTTC. The full variable domain, rest sourced from reference TRBV14 and TRBJ2-1, is EAGVTQFPSHSVIEKGQTVTLRCDPISGHDNLYWYRRVMGKEIKFLLHFVKESKQDESGMPNNRFLAERTGGTYSTLKVQPAELEDSGVYFCASSQRDSVFPYNEQFFGPGTRLTVL.

V is TRBV28 and J is TRBJ2-5; 7 bases are shared with TRBD1. CDR3 length equals 17 residues. Unmatched junction bases numbered 17, after V lost 5 bases and J lost 5 bases. CDR1 and CDR2 from the germline V gene are MDHEN and SYDVKM. CDR3 sequence: CASSETKTGRSWETQYF. Written as DNA, the CDR3 is TGTGCCAGCAGTGAAACTAAGACAGGGCGTTCGTGGGAGACCCAGTACTTC.

The genes are TRBV13 and TRBJ2-1; 10 bases match TRBD1. This CDR3 region has 15 residues. The V segment lost 4 bases and the J segment 6 bases; nucleotides outside the gene matches: 6. Germline values: CDR1 PRHDT, CDR2 FYEKMQ (reference sequence). The CDR3 DNA reads as TGTGCCAGCAGCTATACCGGGACAGGGGCCAATGAGCAGTTCTTC. Amino acids: CASSYTGTGANEQFF.

This clone has a single count. The genes are TRBV7-9 and TRBJ2-1, with 8 bases that match TRBD2. From germline, CDR1 is SEHNR and CDR2 FQNEAQ (reference sequence). CDR3 length equals 18 residues. V was pared by 1 base and J by 9 bases, with 17 bases of the junction left unmatched. The CDR3 nucleotides read TGTGCCAGCAGCTTAGAGCACTGCTGGTTGCGGGAGGATTGTGAGCAGTTCTTC. Residues: CASSLEHCWLREDCEQFF.

The chain uses TRBV27 and TRBJ2-5, with 8 nucleotides matching TRBD1. The end of the DNA is better explained by TRBJ2-7, so the J call may be wrong. CDR3 length: 14 amino acids. Germline CDR1 is MNHEY and CDR2 is SMNVEV (reference sequence). As DNA, the CDR3 is TGTGCCAGCAGTTTTCTGGGACAGGCGTTCGAGCAGTACTTC. This codes for CASSFLGQAFEQYF.

V usage is TRBV7-9 and J usage is TRBJ1-2; D is perhaps TRBD1 (6 bases). V was pared by 1 base and J by 3 bases, with 21 bases between. Germline V gene data show CDR1 as SEHNR and CDR2 as FQNEAQ (reference sequence). The CDR3 totals 18 residues. The DNA of the CDR3 is TGTGCCAGCAGCTTAGTTATCTCGTTGGGGGGCATTGACTATGGCTACACCTTC. This sequence encodes CASSLVISLGGIDYGYTF.

This chain connects TRBV18 to TRBJ2-5; D not resolved. The DNA end lines up better with TRBJ2-7; the J call may be wrong. The germline V gene encodes CDR1 KGHSH and CDR2 LQKENI. The CDR3 extends over 11 amino acids. The CDR3 nucleotides are TGTGCCAGCTCACCAGCGTACGAGCAGTACTTC. Amino acid sequence: CASSPAYEQYF.

The CDR3 reads CASTWTSSYTDTQYF. CDR3 coding DNA: TGCGCCAGCACCTGGACTAGCAGCTACACAGATACGCAGTATTTT. V and J are TRBV5-1 and TRBJ2-3; 8 bases are shared with TRBD2. The CDR3 length is 15 residues. Germline CDR1 SGHRS, CDR2 YFSETQ. V shed 6 bases, J shed 2 bases, and the junction held 8 bases outside the gene matches.

This clone was recorded once. The J gene is TRBJ2-7, the V gene TRBV25-1, with D possibly TRBD1 on 5 matching bases. Germline V gene data show CDR1 as MGHDK and CDR2 as SYGVNS. V lost 3 bases, J lost 2 bases, and 14 bases lay in between. CDR3 length: 15 residues. The CDR3 DNA reads as TGTGCCAGCAGTGAGGATAGGGGTGATACCTACGAGCAGTACTTC. Protein: CASSEDRGDTYEQYF.

A few counts support this clone. The rearrangement uses TRBV11-2 and TRBJ2-7; D gene ambiguous. Germline V gene lookup returns CDR1 SGHAT and CDR2 FQNNGV. This CDR3 comprises 13 residues. The V end lost 1 base, the J end lost 12 bases, and 16 bases lay between the germline ends. The chain's CDR3 is CASSLGHSAWRYF. In nucleotides, the CDR3 is TGTGCCAGCAGCTTAGGTCACTCGGCCTGGCGGTACTTC.

The chain couples TRBV4-1 to TRBJ2-7, with D tentatively TRBD2 (6 bases). Trimming stripped 4 bases from V and 3 bases from J, with 10 bases between. Germline loops: CDR1 MGHRA, CDR2 YSYEKL. There are 13 residues in the CDR3. The CDR3: CASSRDSFYEQYF. CDR3 bases: TGCGCCAGCAGCCGGGACTCATTCTACGAGCAGTACTTC.

This chain links TRBV27 with TRBJ2-3; the D is unclear. Germline CDR1 reads MNHEY; CDR2 reads SMNVEV (reference sequence). With 0 bases removed from V and 4 bases from J, the gap between germline ends came to 11 bases. The CDR3 is 15 amino acids. The CDR3 loop is CASSLSVPAADTQYF. In DNA form, the CDR3 reads TGTGCCAGCAGTTTATCGGTCCCAGCAGCAGATACGCAGTATTTT.

By share of the sample, this clone is medium-sized. The chain carries TRBV5-6 and TRBJ2-7; the D gene is possibly TRBD2 (5 bases). Germline V gene data show CDR1 as SGHDT and CDR2 as YYEEEE. The ends were cut back, 4 bases at V and 3 bases at J, with 14 bases in the middle. The CDR3 extends over 14 amino acids. The CDR3 DNA sequence: TGTGCCAGCAGCATGGCCGGGGAGAACTACGAGCAGTACTTC. Amino acid sequence: CASSMAGENYEQYF.

Comment on this clone: A far larger clone is just one base off, so this is likely a read error. This chain joins TRBV5-6 and TRBJ2-5; D unclear. V shed 3 bases and J shed 6 bases, with 12 bases lying between them. This CDR3 has 13 amino acids. CDR1 SGHDT and CDR2 YYEEEE come from the germline V gene. CDR3 region: CASSSTVGKTQYF. As DNA, the CDR3 is TGTGCCAGCAGCTCGACGGTCGGAAAGACCCAGTACTTC.

This clone showed up just a few times. The J gene is TRBJ1-3, the V gene TRBV15; no clear D. CDR3 length: 16 residues. V lost 5 bases, J lost 0 bases, and 14 bases lay in between. Germline-derived CDR1 and CDR2 are LNHNV and YYDKDF (reference sequence). In DNA form, the CDR3 reads TGTGCCACCAGCCGGAGCGCGGAAACCTCTGGAAACACCATATATTTT. This gives the protein CATSRSAETSGNTIYF. The full variable domain, with the rest looked up from reference TRBV15 and TRBJ1-3, is DAMVIQNPRYQVTQFGKPVTLSCSQTLNHNVMYWYQQKSSQAPKLLFHYYDKDFNNEADTPDNFQSRRPNTSFCFLDIRSPGLGDTAMYLCATSRSAETSGNTIYFGEGSWLTVV.

The V gene is TRBV4-2, the J gene TRBJ2-5; no clear D gene. The end of the DNA fits TRBJ2-7 better, so the J call may be wrong. The CDR3 is made up of 15 amino acids. The germline CDR1 and CDR2 sequences are LGHNA and YNFKEQ. This chain's CDR3 is CASSHSARLTYEQYF. CDR3 DNA sequence: TGTGCCAGCAGCCACTCCGCCCGTTTAACCTACGAGCAGTACTTC.

V is TRBV28 and J is TRBJ2-7; TRBD2 matches 10 bases. Losses at the gene ends were 3 bases for V and 5 bases for J; bases not matched to a gene: 22. There are 20 residues in the CDR3. Germline CDR1 is MDHEN and CDR2 is SYDVKM. CDR3: CASSLKLLRGHGTSEDEQYF. CDR3 nucleotide sequence: TGTGCCAGCAGTTTGAAGCTGCTTCGGGGGCATGGGACTAGCGAAGACGAGCAGTACTTC. Full variable domain (rest looked up from reference TRBV28 and TRBJ2-7): DVKVTQSSRYLVKRTGEKVFLECVQDMDHENMFWYRQDPGLGLRLIYFSYDVKMKEKGDIPEGYSVSREKKERFSLILESASTNQTSMYLCASSLKLLRGHGTSEDEQYFGPGTRLTVT.

The chain joins TRBV5-1 to TRBJ1-4; D is ambiguous. The CDR3 is made up of 17 amino acids. Germline lookup yields CDR1 SGHRS and CDR2 YFSETQ. V shed 3 bases and J shed 2 bases, with 17 bases lying between them. CDR3 in amino acids: CASSYRGSFLTNEKLFF. DNA for the CDR3: TGCGCCAGCAGCTACAGAGGCTCGTTCCTCACTAATGAAAAACTGTTTTTT.